Presented here are 20 T cell receptor beta chains from one specimen sequenced in a study of T cell responses to AZD1222 COVID-19 vaccine. Some clones are missing from TCRdb's copy, which holds only in-frame ones; the method was immunoSEQ multiplex PCR. There are 140,000 to 150,000 clones in the sample; around 88% occur only once, and more than 12% lies in the top ten. The sequences come from peripheral blood, collected on day 0 of AZD1222 vaccination. The receptors come from an adult in good health.

About this clone: This sample also contains other DNA sequences that code for the same CDR3. V is TRBV14 and J is TRBJ1-1; 9 positions agree with TRBD1. Losses at the gene ends were 1 base for V and 6 bases for J; bases not matched to a gene: 3. The CDR3 covers 14 residues. CDR1 is SGHDN, CDR2 FVKESK, per germline. CDR3 nucleotide sequence: TGTGCCAGCAGCCAAGCGACAGGGGGAGCTGAAGCTTTCTTT. It encodes CASSQATGGAEAFF.

Here the CDR3 DNA reads TGTGCCAGCAGTCCTCTCGGCGCCAGCGATGGTTACTGGGAGCAGTACTTC. It encodes CASSPLGASDGYWEQYF. The V call is TRBV7-2, the J call TRBJ2-7, with D unclear. CDR1 SGHTA and CDR2 FQGNSA come from the germline V gene. This CDR3 is 17 amino acids long. The V end was cut by 6 bases, the J end by 7 bases, with 28 bases between. The whole variable domain, filled in from reference TRBV7-2 and TRBJ2-7, reads GAGVSQSPSNKVTEKGKDVELRCDPISGHTALYWYRQSLGQGLEFLIYFQGNSAPDKSGLPSDRFSAERTGGSVSTLTIQRTQQEDSAVYLCASSPLGASDGYWEQYFGPGTRLTVT.

This sequence joins TRBV2 and TRBJ1-1; TRBD1 might be the D (6 bases). Germline V lookup: CDR1 SNHLY, CDR2 FYNNEI. Trimming pared 8 bases from V and 0 bases from J, leaving 10 bases between. This CDR3 contains 13 residues. The CDR3: CASVGGMNTEAFF. The CDR3 coding sequence is TGTGCCAGCGTAGGGGGTATGAACACTGAAGCTTTCTTT.

The gene calls are TRBV7-3 and TRBJ1-1; the D is unclear. Trimming took off 3 bases at V and 0 bases at J, with 17 bases between the two ends. Germline V gene data show CDR1 as SGHTA and CDR2 as FQGTGA. This CDR3 region has 17 residues. The CDR3 nucleotides read TGTGCCAGCAGCTTGTATTCTCGCAGCCCCATGAACACTGAAGCTTTCTTT. This gives the protein CASSLYSRSPMNTEAFF.

The genes are TRBV15 and TRBJ2-2, with D hard to call. Germline lookup yields CDR1 LNHNV and CDR2 YYDKDF (reference sequence). V was clipped by 8 bases and J by 7 bases, with 14 bases between them. This CDR3 has 13 residues. The CDR3 DNA follows: TGTGCCACCGCTTCCCCGGACGTCGGGGAGCTGTTTTTT. Amino acid sequence: CATASPDVGELFF.

This clone appeared a few times. The rearrangement links TRBV5-1 to TRBJ1-1; no definite D call. The CDR3 extends over 13 amino acids. Germline assignment: CDR1 SGHRS and CDR2 YFSETQ. Trimming removed 2 bases from V and 2 bases from J, with 7 bases in between. For the CDR3, the DNA is TGCGCCAGCAGCTTTAGGGTAAACACTGAAGCTTTCTTT. Amino acid sequence: CASSFRVNTEAFF.

The chain combines TRBV7-2 with TRBJ1-6; the D is unclear. V shed 1 base and J shed 11 bases, with 9 bases lying between them. The V gene's germline CDR1 is SGHTA and CDR2 FQGNSA. The CDR3 is 13 residues long. This chain's CDR3 is CASSLVGQTPLHF. The CDR3 coding sequence is TGTGCCAGCAGCTTAGTTGGTCAGACACCCCTCCACTTT.

V is TRBV18 and J is TRBJ1-2; D is unresolved. This CDR3 comprises 12 residues. CDR1 is KGHSH and CDR2 is LQKENI in the germline V gene. Trimming pared 2 bases from V and 6 bases from J, leaving 7 bases between. CDR3 nucleotides: TGTGCCAGCTCACCATTGGTGAATGGCTACACCTTC. Encoded protein: CASSPLVNGYTF.

V usage is TRBV7-2 and J usage is TRBJ2-7, with D perhaps matching TRBD2 (7 bases). Per the germline V gene, CDR1 is SGHTA and CDR2 is FQGNSA. Trimming pared 7 bases from V and 2 bases from J, leaving 15 bases between. CDR3 length: 14 residues. CDR3: CASTPGGPPYEQYF. Here the CDR3 DNA reads TGTGCCAGCACCCCCGGGGGGCCACCCTACGAGCAGTACTTC.

V is TRBV19 and J is TRBJ1-1, with 7 bases that match TRBD1. V was pared by 1 base and J by 9 bases, with 8 bases of the junction left unmatched. Germline assignment: CDR1 LNHDA and CDR2 SQIVND (reference sequence). The CDR3 spans 14 residues. The CDR3 is CASSIGGGQSKAFF. The CDR3 DNA follows: TGTGCCAGTAGTATAGGGGGGGGACAGTCAAAAGCTTTCTTT.

V is TRBV18 and J is TRBJ1-5; no definite D call. V lost 2 bases to trimming and J lost 3 bases, with 11 bases between them. The CDR3 covers 15 residues. Per the germline V gene, CDR1 is KGHSH and CDR2 is LQKENI. This chain's CDR3 is CASSPLGKDNQPQHF. Written as DNA, the CDR3 is TGTGCCAGCTCACCATTGGGGAAGGACAATCAGCCCCAGCATTTT.

The chain recombines TRBV4-3 with TRBJ2-1; 11 nucleotides agree with TRBD1. The CDR3 has 15 residues. With V trimmed by 0 bases and J by 8 bases, 3 bases remained unmatched. CDR1 and CDR2 (germline): LGHNA, YSLEER. The CDR3 here is CASSQEPDRGHEQFF. DNA for the CDR3: TGCGCCAGCAGCCAAGAGCCGGACAGGGGGCATGAGCAGTTCTTC.

On this clone: An end of the junction does not agree with germline; a read error may underlie this. The rearrangement uses TRBV30 and TRBJ1-2; tentative D call: TRBD1 (6 bases). Germline CDR1 reads GTSNPN; CDR2 reads SVGIG (reference sequence). This CDR3 has 13 residues. CDR3 in amino acids: CAWFDRRGGGFTF. CDR3 nucleotides: TGTGCCTGGTTCGACAGGCGGGGCGGCGGCTTCACCTTC. Filled out from reference TRBV30 and TRBJ1-2, the complete variable domain reads SQTIHQWPATLVQPVGSPLSLECTVEGTSNPNLYWYRQAAGRGLQLLFYSVGIGQISSEVPQNLSASRPQDRQFILSSKKLLLSDSGFYLCAWFDRRGGGFTFGSGTRLTVV.

The gene calls are TRBV27 and TRBJ2-1; D possibly uses TRBD1 or TRBD2 (6 bases each). V gave up 6 bases and J gave up 4 bases, with 16 bases separating them. CDR1 is MNHEY, CDR2 SMNVEV, per germline (reference sequence). This CDR3 is built from 15 residues. The CDR3 nucleotides read TGTGCCAGCAGCAGGGGAGGTCTTTCATACAATGAGCAGTTCTTC. Its protein is CASSRGGLSYNEQFF.

The CDR3 sequence is CASSLGATNYGYTF. In DNA, the CDR3 is TGTGCCAGCAGCTTAGGGGCCACGAACTATGGCTACACCTTC. The chain recombines TRBV7-2 with TRBJ1-2; D is ambiguous. CDR1 and CDR2 from the germline V gene are SGHTA and FQGNSA. V dropped 1 base and J dropped 2 bases, with 8 bases sitting between them. There are 14 residues in the CDR3.

This clone was seen a single time. The V gene is TRBV6-5, the J gene TRBJ1-5; no definite D call. V lost 0 bases, J lost 5 bases, and 5 bases lay in between. The CDR3 is 13 residues long. Germline V CDR1 and CDR2: MNHEY, SVGAGI. The CDR3 protein is CASSYSRDQPQHF. CDR3 DNA: TGTGCCAGCAGTTACTCGAGGGATCAGCCCCAGCATTTT.

The V call is TRBV10-1, the J call TRBJ2-5; TRBD2 aligns across 12 bases. This CDR3 region has 13 residues. V shed 8 bases, J shed 5 bases, and the junction held 3 bases outside the gene matches. Germline CDR1 WNHNN, CDR2 SYGVQD (reference sequence). CDR3 DNA sequence: TGCGCCAGCCGGACTAGCGGGGTTGAGACCCAGTACTTC. It encodes CASRTSGVETQYF.

This chain uses TRBV4-1 with TRBJ2-4; 11 nucleotides line up with TRBD1. The CDR3 extends over 18 amino acids. The ends lost 4 bases at V and 0 bases at J; junction bases unmatched: 8. Germline CDR1 is MGHRA and CDR2 is YSYEKL. The CDR3 bases are TGCGCCAGCAGCCCCCTACCGGGACAGGGGGGAGCCAAAAACATTCAGTACTTC. Translating gives CASSPLPGQGGAKNIQYF.

The chain carries TRBV9 and TRBJ2-3; D gene ambiguous. The V and J ends lost 3 bases and 4 bases respectively, with 9 bases between them. Germline loops: CDR1 SGDLS, CDR2 YYNGEE. The CDR3 is 13 residues long. The CDR3 DNA reads TGTGCCAGCAGCGCCATGTCGTCAGATACGCAGTATTTT. Protein: CASSAMSSDTQYF.

This clone was detected only once. The sample has other DNA sequences that encode this CDR3 too. This chain connects TRBV19 to TRBJ1-5; 7 nucleotides agree with TRBD1. Germline V gene sequence: CDR1 LNHDA, CDR2 SQIVND (reference sequence). The CDR3 spans 20 residues. V was clipped by 9 bases and J by 4 bases; unmatched bases: 27. The CDR3 is CARLPRGGTGEGFPNQPQHF. CDR3 nucleotides: TGTGCCAGGCTACCTAGGGGGGGAACAGGGGAGGGTTTTCCAAATCAGCCCCAGCATTTT. The full variable domain, rest sourced from reference TRBV19 and TRBJ1-5, is DGGITQSPKYLFRKEGQNVTLSCEQNLNHDAMYWYRQDPGQGLRLIYYSQIVNDFQKGDIAEGYSVSREKKESFPLTVTSAQKNPTAFYLCARLPRGGTGEGFPNQPQHFGDGTRLSIL.